This T cell receptor beta chain was sequenced in a study of regulatory T cells in long-lasting Graves disease. Building the TCR beta libraries relied on iRepertoire HTBI primers, and CDR3 regions underwent Arm-PCR. In TCRdb, the multiplex PCR reads were re-called with MiXCR into one record per CDR3 protein. The table lists about 400,000 distinct CDR3 sequences, less than 25% of them singletons. V lost 5 bases and J 6 bases, leaving 14 bases between the germline ends. The CDR3 extends over 14 amino acids. Documented time point: persistent/refractory GD, antithyroid drugs over 5 years with positive TRAb. Preparation of the TCR library used RNA extracted from PBMCs.

Sequences were derived from peripheral blood mononuclear cells (PBMCs), sampled when the disease was refractory, from a patient treated with antithyroid drugs. This TCR came from a female donor with Graves disease. J is TRBJ2-1 and V is TRBV12-3 or TRBV12-4; D not certain. The CDR3 is CASSVLNTLNEQFF. The CDR3 coding sequence is TGTGCCAGCAGTGTTCTAAATACCCTCAATGAGCAGTTCTTC.